This TCR beta chain derives from a study of T cell repertoires in cytomegalovirus infection. TCRdb recomputed calls from the reads with MiXCR, one row per CDR3 protein. Of 680,000 or so distinct CDR3 sequences listed, roughly 30% are singletons. For this clonotype: The antigen is unknown.

This CDR3 is built from 17 residues. Germline V gene lookup returns CDR1 DFQATT and CDR2 SNEGSKA (reference sequence). V lost 2 bases to trimming and J lost 5 bases; unmatched junction nucleotides: 13. Specimen: cultured PBMCs, collected from culture after CMV antigen stimulation. V and J are TRBV20-1 and TRBJ2-3, with 10 bases identical to TRBD2. The clonotype originates from a human donor in good health (CMV status not recorded). Some clones in this sample may be carry-over from other donors' samples. Here the CDR3 reads CSARNLLSGGRVDTQYF. In DNA form, the CDR3 reads TGCAGTGCTAGAAACCTTCTTAGCGGGGGGCGGGTAGATACGCAGTATTTT.